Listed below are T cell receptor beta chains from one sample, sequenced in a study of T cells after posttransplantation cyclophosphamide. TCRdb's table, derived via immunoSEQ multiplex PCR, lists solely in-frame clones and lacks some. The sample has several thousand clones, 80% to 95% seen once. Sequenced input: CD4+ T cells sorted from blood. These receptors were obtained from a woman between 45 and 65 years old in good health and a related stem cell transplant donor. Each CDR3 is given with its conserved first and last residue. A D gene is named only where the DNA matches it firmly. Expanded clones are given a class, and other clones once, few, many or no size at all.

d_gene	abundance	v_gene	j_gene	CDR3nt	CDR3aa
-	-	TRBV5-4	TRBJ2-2	TGTGCCAGCAGCTTAACGACAGGCCCTACCGGGGAGCTGTTTTTT	CASSLTTGPTGELFF
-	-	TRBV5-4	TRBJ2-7	TGTGCCAGCAGCTTGTTGGGACAAAGCTCCTACGAGCAGTACTTC	CASSLLGQSSYEQYF
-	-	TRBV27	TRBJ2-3	TGTGCCAGCAGTTTGGGCAGACCTAGCACAGATACGCAGTATTTT	CASSLGRPSTDTQYF
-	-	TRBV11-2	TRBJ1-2	TGTGCCAGCCGGAATCTTACGGGGACAAGGGCTAGACGCTACACCTTC	CASRNLTGTRARRYTF
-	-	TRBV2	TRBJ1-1	TGTGCCAGCAGCCCCGTGAGGGACACTGAAGCTTTCTTT	CASSPVRDTEAFF
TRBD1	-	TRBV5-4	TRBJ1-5	TGTGCCAGCAGCGTACAGGGGATGGATGTCGGGCCCCAGCATTTT	CASSVQGMDVGPQHF
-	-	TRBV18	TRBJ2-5	TGTGCCAGCTCACCACAGGGGTACCAAGAGACCCAGTACTTC	CASSPQGYQETQYF
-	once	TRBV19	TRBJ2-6	TGTGCCAGTAGTAATACAGGGTCGGGGGCCAACGTCCTGACTTTC	CASSNTGSGANVLTF
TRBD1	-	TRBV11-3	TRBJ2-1	TGTGCCAGCAGCTACGACAGGGGTGGGTACAATGAGCAGTTCTTC	CASSYDRGGYNEQFF
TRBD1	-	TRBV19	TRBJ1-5	TGTGCCAGTAGTATGGAAATAGGACAGGGGAGTCAGCCCCAGCATTTT	CASSMEIGQGSQPQHF
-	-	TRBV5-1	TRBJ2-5	TGCGCCAGCAGCTTGGACGGTTCGGGAGAGACCCAGTACTTC	CASSLDGSGETQYF
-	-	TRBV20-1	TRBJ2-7	TGCAGTGCTAGAGGACTGGACTGGGGGTACTTC	CSARGLDWGYF
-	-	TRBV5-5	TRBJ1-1	TGTGCCAGCAGCCCGGGGGACCTCCTACTGAACACTGAAGCTTTCTTT	CASSPGDLLLNTEAFF
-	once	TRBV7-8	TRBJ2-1	TGTGCCAGCAGCGTCAACCGGGTCGGGGATCCGGACGAGCAGTTCTTC	CASSVNRVGDPDEQFF
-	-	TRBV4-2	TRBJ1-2	TGTGCCAGCAGCCAGTCAGGGGCCGGCTATGGCTACACCTTC	CASSQSGAGYGYTF
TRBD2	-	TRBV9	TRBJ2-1	TGTGCCAGCAGCGTAGGGGCTAGCGGTTACAATGAGCAGTTCTTC	CASSVGASGYNEQFF
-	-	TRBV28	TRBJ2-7	TGTGCCAGCACCCCTTTTGTCAACGCAGGCTACGAGCAGTACTTC	CASTPFVNAGYEQYF
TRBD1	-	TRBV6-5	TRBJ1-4	TGTGCCAGCAGGGACAGGGGGGAGGAAAAACTGTTTTTT	CASRDRGEEKLFF
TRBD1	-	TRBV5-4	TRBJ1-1	TGTGCCAGCAGCCTCGACCGGGACAGGGGCCAACCAAGAGCTTTCTTT	CASSLDRDRGQPRAFF
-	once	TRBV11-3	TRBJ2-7	TGTGCCAGCAGTTTAGCTGGGGACTTAGGGGAGCAGTACTTC	CASSLAGDLGEQYF
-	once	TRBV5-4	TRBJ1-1	TGTGCCAGCAGCTCACCGGAGTGGGCTGAAGCTTTCTTT	CASSSPEWAEAFF
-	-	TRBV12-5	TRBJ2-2	TGTGCTAGTGGTTTGGTACTCACCGGGGAGCTGTTTTTT	CASGLVLTGELFF
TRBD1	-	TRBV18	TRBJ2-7	TGTGCCAGCTCACCACCGGGCCCCGACAGGGCCCCCTACGAGCAGTACTTC	CASSPPGPDRAPYEQYF
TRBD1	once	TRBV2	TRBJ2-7	TGTGCCAGCAGGCCGGCCTCGTTCGCGGACAGGGGCAACTACGAGCAGTACTTC	CASRPASFADRGNYEQYF
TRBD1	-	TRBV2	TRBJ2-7	TGTGCCAGCAGTAGGACAGGGGACGAGCAGTACTTC	CASSRTGDEQYF
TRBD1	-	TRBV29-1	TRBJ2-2	TGCAGCGTTCTTCGCGGAGCAGGGGGCTCTGGCGGGGAGCTGTTTTTT	CSVLRGAGGSGGELFF
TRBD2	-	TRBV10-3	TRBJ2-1	TGTGCCATCAGTGAGGGACTAGCGACCTACAATGAGCAGTTCTTC	CAISEGLATYNEQFF
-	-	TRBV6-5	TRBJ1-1	TGTGCCAGCAGTTCCACTTTCAAAGGGGGATTAGCTTTCTTT	CASSSTFKGGLAFF
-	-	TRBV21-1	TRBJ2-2	TGTGCCAGCAGCCCACCGAGGCAGGGTGGAAACACCGGGGAGCTGTTTTTT	CASSPPRQGGNTGELFF
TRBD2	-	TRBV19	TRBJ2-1	TGTGCCAGTAGTATAGAAGCTAGCGGGGTCTGGGGTGAGCAGTTCTTC	CASSIEASGVWGEQFF
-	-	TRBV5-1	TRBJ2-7	TGCGCCAGCAGCCCAGAGGGATACGAGCAGTACTTC	CASSPEGYEQYF
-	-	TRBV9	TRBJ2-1	TGTGCCAACAGCGTATCCACGGGAGAGTACAATGAGCAGTTCTTC	CANSVSTGEYNEQFF
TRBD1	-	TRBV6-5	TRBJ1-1	TGTGCCAGCAGTTACTCGACAGGGGGTGAAAACACTGAAGCTTTCTTT	CASSYSTGGENTEAFF
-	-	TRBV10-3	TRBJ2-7	TGTGCCATCAAGTCCCTAGGGGCCCCCTACGAGCAGTACTTC	CAIKSLGAPYEQYF
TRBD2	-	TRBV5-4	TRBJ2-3	TGTGCCAGCAGGGACCAGCGGGGGAGCACAGATACGCAGTATTTT	CASRDQRGSTDTQYF
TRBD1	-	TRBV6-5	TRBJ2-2	TGTGCCAGCAGTTACCAGACAGGGATCACCGGGGAGCTGTTTTTT	CASSYQTGITGELFF
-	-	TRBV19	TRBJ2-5	TGTGCCAGTAGTATCCCGGGGGGCGCAGAGACCCAGTACTTC	CASSIPGGAETQYF
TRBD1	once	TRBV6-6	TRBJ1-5	TGTGCCAGCAGACTGACAGGGGACAATCAGCCCCAGCATTTT	CASRLTGDNQPQHF
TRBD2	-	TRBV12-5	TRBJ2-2	TGTGCTAGTGGTTTGTGGGCGGGAGGGGCCGGGGAGCTGTTTTTT	CASGLWAGGAGELFF
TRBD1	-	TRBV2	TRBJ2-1	TGTGCCAGCAGAACCGGGACAGGGACCTACAATGAGCAGTTCTTC	CASRTGTGTYNEQFF
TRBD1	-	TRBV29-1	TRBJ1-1	TGCAGCGCCGACAGGGGGTCCACTGAAGCTTTCTTT	CSADRGSTEAFF
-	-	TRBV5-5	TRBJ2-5	TGTGCCAGCAGCTTCCCAGCGGGCGGCCAAGAGACCCAGTACTTC	CASSFPAGGQETQYF
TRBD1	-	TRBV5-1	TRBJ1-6	TGCGCCAGCAGCTTGGGACAGGGTGGCGATTCACCCCTCCACTTT	CASSLGQGGDSPLHF